This T cell receptor beta chain originates from a study of cytomegalovirus exposure and HLA in healthy donors. Study-level findings and limits: Segments of the TCR beta V type were, in most cases, productive about 90% or about 30% of the time in an earlier analysis. Some TCR beta chains (about 170 of them) were listed as cytomegalovirus-associated. A later analysis, which compared TCR beta chains of equal frequency, found the HLA-associated ones more clonally expanded.

CDR3 length: 15 residues. Germline loops: CDR1 SGHNT, CDR2 YENEEA. The trim removed 0 bases at V and 3 bases at J, leaving 1 base unmatched. As concerns this clone: Its specificity is not known.

The PCR was carried out with 60 Vbeta primers and 13 Jbeta primers. Generated by immunoSEQ multiplex PCR, the TCRdb table keeps only in-frame clones and is missing some. Of approximately 140,000 clones in the sample, roughly 76% were seen once. The specimen sequenced was PBMCs. The J gene is TRBJ1-2, the V gene TRBV11-3; 10 positions agree with TRBD1. This sequence was found in a human donor in good health. CDR3 sequence reads: CASSLDGTGDYGYTF. CDR3 bases: TGTGCCAGCAGCTTAGACGGGACAGGGGACTATGGCTACACCTTC.